The sequence of this T cell receptor (beta chain) was determined in a study of blood T cells in healthy people across ages. In regard to this clonotype: Its target is not known.

Study conclusions and caveats: The study lacked donor CMV status, which possibly confounded expanded clonotype changes. While age rose, TCR beta diversity per million T cells dropped in a roughly linear way.

The study recruited healthy Caucasian donors from Russia who were aged about 6 to 90. Germline V gives CDR1 MDHEN, CDR2 SYDVKM. The CDR3 length is 14 residues. V trimming: 6 bases; J trimming: 0 bases; junction bases outside the gene matches: 5. It was with a sample-barcoded 5' primer and a J-beta primer mix that a second PCR of roughly 7 to 12 cycles was run. In TCRdb, the 5' RACE reads were re-called with MiXCR into one record per CDR3 protein. The sample contains a few hundred thousand distinct CDR3 sequences, roughly 29% of which appear only once. The clonotype originates from a woman between 65 and 79 years old in good health. The sequencing input was blood. The chain joins TRBV28 to TRBJ2-7; 7 nucleotides line up with TRBD2. The CDR3 sequence is CASSQAGISYEQYF. In nucleotides, the CDR3 is TGTGCCAGCAGCCAAGCGGGGATCTCCTACGAGCAGTACTTC.